These 30 T cell receptor beta chains were sequenced from one sample in a study of blood T cell repertoires in COVID-19. Sequenced by immunoSEQ multiplex PCR; TCRdb stores in-frame clones only, minus some. In the table there are about 160,000 clones, 70% to 85% of which are singletons. Sequencing was performed on peripheral blood. The receptor source for this set is a woman aged 80 or over with acute or convalescent COVID-19.

The CDR3 DNA reads TGCGCCAGCAGCCAAGGGCAGGCGGCGGGCGAAGGGACCCAGTACTTC. Protein: CASSQGQAAGEGTQYF. The rearrangement uses TRBV4-3 and TRBJ2-5, with D tentatively TRBD2 (5 bases). The CDR3 loop spans 16 amino acids. The V end lost 1 base, the J end lost 7 bases, and 19 bases lay between the germline ends. Germline CDR1 reads LGHNA; CDR2 reads YSLEER.

This chain links TRBV5-4 with TRBJ2-1, with 9 nucleotides matching TRBD2. V shed 0 bases and J 7 bases; nucleotides not matched to a gene: 11. Germline loops: CDR1 SGHNT, CDR2 YYREEE (reference sequence). This CDR3 has 17 amino acids. This CDR3 reads CASSLAPASGVSNEQFF. For the CDR3, the DNA is TGTGCCAGCAGCTTGGCACCCGCTAGCGGGGTATCGAATGAGCAGTTCTTC.

The rearrangement uses TRBV19 and TRBJ1-5, with D perhaps TRBD1 (6 bases). This CDR3 is built from 13 residues. V was trimmed by 5 bases and J by 6 bases, leaving 11 bases between them. The germline V gene encodes CDR1 LNHDA and CDR2 SQIVND (reference sequence). For the CDR3, the DNA is TGTGCCAGTAGTCTGGACAGTCTTCAGCCCCAGCATTTT. Its translation is CASSLDSLQPQHF.

The gene calls are TRBV30 and TRBJ2-1, with TRBD2 identical over 9 bases. J lost 7 bases, V lost 3 bases, and 13 bases had no gene match. Germline V gene lookup returns CDR1 GTSNPN and CDR2 SVGIG (reference sequence). The CDR3 extends over 16 amino acids. CDR3 protein: CAWSPGGGREWNEQFF. In DNA, the CDR3 is TGTGCCTGGAGCCCGGGGGGCGGGAGGGAGTGGAATGAGCAGTTCTTC.

The chain employs TRBV5-1 and TRBJ2-3, with 13 bases identical to TRBD2. The CDR3 contains 18 residues. Unmatched junction bases numbered 11, after V lost 4 bases and J lost 3 bases. Per the germline V gene, CDR1 is SGHRS and CDR2 is YFSETQ. CDR3 DNA: TGCGCCAGCAGCCCTGGACTAGCGGGAGCTGTTAGGACAGATACGCAGTATTTT. It encodes CASSPGLAGAVRTDTQYF.

This chain joins TRBV5-6 and TRBJ1-2; no clear D. V lost 0 bases and J lost 5, with 17 bases in between. This CDR3 contains 16 residues. Germline CDR1 is SGHDT and CDR2 is YYEEEE. In DNA form, the CDR3 reads TGTGCCAGCAGCTTGGGCACGGGTCGGGAATCTTATGGCTACACCTTC. It codes for CASSLGTGRESYGYTF.

The chain employs TRBV14 and TRBJ2-1; 11 bases line up with TRBD2. The ends lost 7 bases at V and 3 bases at J; junction bases unmatched: 11. CDR3 length: 17 residues. From germline, CDR1 is SGHDN and CDR2 FVKESK. The CDR3 coding sequence is TGTGCCAGCACCCCTGGGTTACTAGCGGGAGTCTACAATGAGCAGTTCTTC. Translation: CASTPGLLAGVYNEQFF. Drawing the rest from reference TRBV14 and TRBJ2-1, the complete variable domain is EAGVTQFPSHSVIEKGQTVTLRCDPISGHDNLYWYRRVMGKEIKFLLHFVKESKQDESGMPNNRFLAERTGGTYSTLKVQPAELEDSGVYFCASTPGLLAGVYNEQFFGPGTRLTVL.

J is TRBJ2-3 and V is TRBV2; TRBD2 aligns across 13 bases. This CDR3 has 12 residues. Germline assignment: CDR1 SNHLY and CDR2 FYNNEI. With V trimmed by 5 bases and J by 13 bases, 3 bases remained unmatched. The DNA for the CDR3 is TGTGCCAGCAGTCTTACTAGCGGGAGGGAGTATTTT. It yields the protein CASSLTSGREYF. Supplemented by reference TRBV2 and TRBJ2-3, the full variable domain reads EPEVTQTPSHQVTQMGQEVILRCVPISNHLYFYWYRQILGQKVEFLVSFYNNEISEKSEIFDDQFSVERPDGSNFTLKIRSTKLEDSAMYFCASSLTSGREYFGPGTRLTVL.

V is TRBV19 and J is TRBJ2-1, with 12 positions matching TRBD2. The CDR3 consists of 14 residues. V lost 4 bases to trimming and J lost 6 bases; unmatched junction nucleotides: 1. CDR1 and CDR2 from the germline V gene are LNHDA and SQIVND (reference sequence). The DNA for the CDR3 is TGTGCCAGTAGTACTAGCGGGAGGGCCAATGAGCAGTTCTTC. Amino acids: CASSTSGRANEQFF.

This chain connects TRBV27 to TRBJ2-1; D is ambiguous. The germline V and J ends were trimmed by 7 bases and 0 bases, with 10 bases remaining between them. This CDR3 is built from 14 residues. Germline loops: CDR1 MNHEY, CDR2 SMNVEV (reference sequence). CDR3 coding DNA: TGTGCCAGCACTCCCTTTAGCTCCTACAATGAGCAGTTCTTC. Its translation: CASTPFSSYNEQFF.

The chain couples TRBV12-5 to TRBJ1-1; TRBD1 agrees at 10 bases. Germline CDR1 and CDR2: LGHNT and FRNRAP. The ends lost 11 bases at V and 6 bases at J; junction bases unmatched: 9. The CDR3 covers 13 residues. Written as DNA, the CDR3 is TGTGCTGGACTGGACAGGGGGGGCGCTGAAGCTTTCTTT. The encoded protein is CAGLDRGGAEAFF.

This rearrangement joins TRBV5-8 to TRBJ2-3, with D maybe TRBD1 (5 bases). This CDR3 is 14 amino acids long. CDR1 SGHTS and CDR2 YDEGEE come from the germline V gene. Trimming pared 4 bases from V and 1 base from J, leaving 10 bases between. The CDR3 is CASSPIGGTDTQYF. For the CDR3, the DNA is TGTGCCAGCAGCCCCATAGGGGGCACAGATACGCAGTATTTT.

The V call is TRBV7-8, the J call TRBJ1-2; 10 bases agree with TRBD1. Germline trimming cut 1 base from V and 2 bases from J; bases unmatched to any gene: 4. This CDR3 spans 16 amino acids. Looked up from germline, CDR1 is SGHVS and CDR2 is FQNEAQ. The CDR3 region is CASSLEMTGGNYGYTF. In nucleotides, the CDR3 is TGTGCCAGCAGCTTAGAGATGACAGGGGGCAACTATGGCTACACCTTC.

The chain joins TRBV2 to TRBJ1-1; D not resolved. Germline assignment: CDR1 SNHLY and CDR2 FYNNEI. V was cut by 6 bases and J by 0 bases, with 11 bases left in between. This CDR3 is 14 amino acids long. In DNA form, the CDR3 reads TGTGCCAGCAGGAGAGAGGCCATGAACACTGAAGCTTTCTTT. Translating gives CASRREAMNTEAFF.

The rearrangement joins TRBV19 to TRBJ2-7; TRBD2 is a possible D gene (6 bases). The CDR3 extends over 15 amino acids. Trimming stripped 1 base from V and 2 bases from J, with 12 bases between. Germline CDR1 and CDR2: LNHDA and SQIVND (reference sequence). The CDR3 protein is CASSIVRTGAYEQYF. In nucleotides, the CDR3 is TGTGCCAGTAGTATAGTTAGGACGGGAGCCTACGAGCAGTACTTC.

The V gene is TRBV2, the J gene TRBJ2-3; TRBD2 matches 7 bases. Germline V gene sequence: CDR1 SNHLY, CDR2 FYNNEI. V lost 5 bases, J lost 4 bases, and 12 bases stayed unmatched. There are 16 residues in the CDR3. The CDR3 sequence: CASSYGRAWGADTQYF. Here the CDR3 DNA reads TGTGCCAGCAGTTATGGGAGGGCCTGGGGGGCAGATACGCAGTATTTT.

J is TRBJ1-5 and V is TRBV27; TRBD1 matches at 8 bases. Trimming removed 10 bases from V and 6 bases from J; junction bases left unmatched: 8. Germline-derived CDR1 and CDR2 are MNHEY and SMNVEV (reference sequence). This CDR3 has 13 residues. In DNA, the CDR3 is TGTGCCACCGGACAGGGTTTGAGTCAGCCCCAGCATTTT. Translating gives CATGQGLSQPQHF.

The V and J genes are TRBV4-1 and TRBJ2-7; D is unresolved. CDR1 MGHRA and CDR2 YSYEKL come from the germline V gene. V was cut by 0 bases and J by 4 bases, with 10 bases left in between. The CDR3 extends over 14 amino acids. The CDR3 loop is CASSQDPGPYEQYF. For the CDR3, the DNA is TGCGCCAGCAGCCAAGATCCGGGTCCGTACGAGCAGTACTTC.

V and J are TRBV6-5 and TRBJ1-5; D may be TRBD1 (6 bases). V lost 5 bases to trimming and J lost 4 bases, with 9 bases between them. Germline CDR1 reads MNHEY; CDR2 reads SVGAGI. This CDR3 comprises 13 residues. In DNA form, the CDR3 reads TGTGCCAGCAGTCTACAGGGAAATCAGCCCCAGCATTTT. Its translation: CASSLQGNQPQHF.

V usage is TRBV29-1 and J usage is TRBJ1-2; the D gene is possibly TRBD1 (6 bases). The V end was cut by 3 bases, the J end by 6 bases, with 14 bases between. CDR3 length: 13 amino acids. The germline V gene encodes CDR1 SQVTM and CDR2 ANQGSEA. The CDR3 nucleotides read TGCAGCGTTGACTATGACAGGTTGGATGGCTACACCTTC. Protein product: CSVDYDRLDGYTF.

The rearrangement links TRBV10-2 to TRBJ1-2; D perhaps matches TRBD1 (5 bases). The CDR3 runs 14 residues. Germline assignment: CDR1 WSHSY and CDR2 SAAADI. Trimming pared 5 bases from V and 6 bases from J, leaving 16 bases between. The CDR3 region has the DNA TGCGCCAGCAGTCTTGACAGCATTATTGATGGCTACACCTTC. Its translation is CASSLDSIIDGYTF.

The V gene is TRBV4-1, the J gene TRBJ2-7, with D maybe TRBD1 (6 bases). V lost 4 bases to trimming and J lost 5 bases, with 12 bases between them. This CDR3 has 13 amino acids. Per germline, CDR1 MGHRA and CDR2 YSYEKL. CDR3 residues: CASSLLQGHEQYF. In nucleotides, the CDR3 is TGCGCCAGCAGCCTACTACAGGGACACGAGCAGTACTTC.

This clone was counted between two and nine times. V is TRBV11-2 and J is TRBJ2-1; 8 bases fit TRBD2. With V trimmed by 11 bases and J by 4 bases, 7 bases remained unmatched. The CDR3 length is 13 residues. Germline lookup yields CDR1 SGHAT and CDR2 FQNNGV. The CDR3 nucleotides read TGTGCCTCAAGAGCTAGCGGGTACAATGAGCAGTTCTTC. Its translation is CASRASGYNEQFF. The variable domain in full, with the rest retrieved from reference TRBV11-2 and TRBJ2-1, is EAGVAQSPRYKIIEKRQSVAFWCNPISGHATLYWYQQILGQGPKLLIQFQNNGVVDDSQLPKDRFSAERLKGVDSTLKIQPAKLEDSAVYLCASRASGYNEQFFGPGTRLTVL.

A word on this clone: A junction boundary mismatches the germline segment, possibly from a read error. This chain uses TRBV12-3 or TRBV12-4 with TRBJ2-1, with 10 nucleotides matching TRBD2. The CDR3 is 11 amino acids. The CDR3 region is CASSRGLAGVF. CDR3 coding DNA: TGTGCCAGCAGCCGGGGGCTAGCGGGGGTCTTC.

In this sample, this clone turned up once. The rearrangement uses TRBV10-3 and TRBJ2-3, with D perhaps matching TRBD2 (5 bases). V lost 2 bases and J lost 5, with 5 bases in between. The CDR3 runs 12 residues. Germline V gene data show CDR1 as ENHRY and CDR2 as SYGVKD. The CDR3 DNA is TGTGCCATCAGTGAGCGGGGAGATACGCAGTATTTT. The encoded protein is CAISERGDTQYF.

The V call is TRBV6-6, the J call TRBJ1-1; D may be TRBD1 (5 bases). The germline CDR1 and CDR2 sequences are MNHNY and SVGAGI (reference sequence). Trimming stripped 5 bases from V and 3 bases from J, with 28 bases between. This CDR3 is 19 amino acids long. CDR3 sequence (DNA): TGTGCCAGCAGTCCCAGGGTCCCTTCAAGGGCAGCTTGGGACACTGAAGCTTTCTTT. It yields the protein CASSPRVPSRAAWDTEAFF.

The chain joins TRBV6-1 to TRBJ1-5; the D gene is possibly TRBD1 (6 bases). CDR1 and CDR2 (germline): MNHNS, SASEGT. The V end was cut by 1 base, the J end by 1 base, with 11 bases between. The CDR3 has 16 residues. CDR3 sequence (DNA): TGTGCCAGCAGTGAAGAGACAGGTCTCAGCAATCAGCCCCAGCATTTT. Translation: CASSEETGLSNQPQHF.

The V gene is TRBV30, the J gene TRBJ1-2; possible D gene TRBD1, 5 bases. Deletions cut 2 bases from V and 7 bases from J, with 17 bases between. The CDR3 spans 14 residues. From germline, CDR1 is GTSNPN and CDR2 SVGIG (reference sequence). The CDR3 DNA sequence: TGTGCCTGGAGTCTTTCAGGGAGGGCCAGTGGCTACACCTTC. Translated: CAWSLSGRASGYTF.

The chain couples TRBV25-1 to TRBJ1-5, with D unresolved. The ends were cut back, 4 bases at V and 2 bases at J, with 12 bases in the middle. The germline CDR1 and CDR2 sequences are MGHDK and SYGVNS. The CDR3 extends over 15 amino acids. CDR3 nucleotides: TGTGCCAGCAGTGTGGGTGGGCTGGGCAATCAGCCCCAGCATTTT. It translates to CASSVGGLGNQPQHF.

The chain has TRBV6-5 and TRBJ1-1; the match to TRBD1 covers 8 bases. Germline V gene data show CDR1 as MNHEY and CDR2 as SVGAGI. Trimming took 3 bases from V and 5 from J; bases not matched to a gene: 11. The CDR3 extends over 16 amino acids. CDR3 DNA sequence: TGTGCCAGCAGTTATGGACAGGGCGAGGGACGGACTGAAGCTTTCTTT. It yields the protein CASSYGQGEGRTEAFF.